Listed here are 31 T cell receptor beta chains from one sample, sequenced in a study of T cells expressing NK-cell markers. One entry per CDR3 protein, without DNA, is what TCRdb gives after re-calling the 5' RACE reads. The sample totals some 440,000 distinct CDR3 sequences. Sequencing used blood T cells: a sorted CD56 or NKG2C T cell subset, CD4+ or CD8+ T cells, or bulk PBMC T cells (not recorded which). All receptors come from a woman aged 45-59 years in good health.

The CDR3: CASSSTGTASEKLFF. The chain uses TRBV5-1 and TRBJ1-4; the D gene TCRdb calls, TRBD1, cannot be checked with no DNA. Germline assignment: CDR1 SGHRS and CDR2 YFSETQ. CDR3 length equals 15 residues.

This chain connects TRBV7-8 to TRBJ2-3. The CDR3 is 12 amino acids. The V gene's germline CDR1 is SGHVS and CDR2 FQNEAQ. CDR3 sequence reads: CASILSGHTQYF.

The chain has TRBV6-1 and TRBJ2-1; the D call of TRBD2 rests on TCRdb alone, since no DNA is present to check it. CDR1 is MNHNS, CDR2 SASEGT, per germline. CDR3 length: 13 amino acids. The CDR3: CASQRGNYNEQFF.

V gene TRBV10-3 combines with J gene TRBJ2-5; TCRdb's D call, TRBD1, is unchecked because there is no DNA. Germline CDR1 is ENHRY and CDR2 is SYGVKD. This CDR3 comprises 16 residues. The CDR3 loop is CAISGPGTGSQETQYF.

The chain links TRBV3-1 to TRBJ2-5. The CDR3 runs to 12 residues. Germline CDR1 reads LGHDT; CDR2 reads YNNKEL (reference sequence). This CDR3 reads CASSQGNRAQYF.

This CDR3 is CASKGTGLFLNQPQHF. The rearrangement links TRBV6-2 or TRBV6-3 to TRBJ1-5. Germline assignment: CDR1 MNHEY and CDR2 SVGEGT. CDR3 length equals 16 residues.

The chain is built from TRBV4-1 and TRBJ2-7; the D gene TCRdb calls, TRBD1, cannot be checked with no DNA. Germline V gene lookup returns CDR1 MGHRA and CDR2 YSYEKL. The CDR3 sequence is 16 residues long. This CDR3 reads CASSHSGGGLSYEQYF.

The chain recombines TRBV16 with TRBJ1-3. This CDR3 has 14 residues. Germline CDR1 reads KGHSY; CDR2 reads FQNENV. CDR3 protein: CASSQRDSGNTIYF.

V gene TRBV5-6 combines with J gene TRBJ2-3; TCRdb's D gene call, TRBD1, goes unchecked for lack of DNA. This CDR3 comprises 15 residues. Germline loops: CDR1 SGHDT, CDR2 YYEEEE. CDR3 loop: CASSSTDRVTDTQYF.

CDR3 sequence reads: CASSSALTKGNTIYF. This sequence joins TRBV6-5 and TRBJ1-3. CDR3 size: 15 residues. CDR1 is MNHEY and CDR2 is SVGAGI in the germline V gene.

This chain uses TRBV6-1 with TRBJ2-5; as DNA is missing, the TRBD2 call by TCRdb cannot be tested. The V gene's germline CDR1 is MNHNS and CDR2 SASEGT. This CDR3 region has 14 residues. The chain's CDR3 is CASIIWRGRETQYF.

V and J are TRBV18 and TRBJ2-7; TCRdb's D call, TRBD1, is unchecked because there is no DNA. Germline CDR1 KGHSH, CDR2 LQKENI. CDR3 size: 12 residues. This CDR3 is CASRVVGNEQYF.

This chain links TRBV5-1 with TRBJ2-3; the TCRdb D gene call, TRBD1, has no DNA to confirm it. The CDR3 is made up of 16 amino acids. The germline gives CDR1 SGHRS, CDR2 YFSETQ. This CDR3 reads CASSLAQGARTDTQYF.

V gene TRBV14 combines with J gene TRBJ2-3; TCRdb's D gene call, TRBD1, goes unchecked for lack of DNA. CDR3 length equals 15 residues. Germline values: CDR1 SGHDN, CDR2 FVKESK. The chain's CDR3 is CASSQMGSPPDTQYF.

This sequence joins TRBV5-1 and TRBJ2-2; TCRdb picks TRBD1, but there is no DNA to check that call. CDR3 length equals 15 residues. In germline, CDR1 is SGHRS, CDR2 YFSETQ. Here the CDR3 reads CASSLDRGYTGELFF.

The CDR3 sequence: CSARAPGGTTIYF. The V and J genes are TRBV20-1 and TRBJ1-3; TCRdb gives TRBD1 as the D gene, but with no DNA this cannot be confirmed. Looked up from germline, CDR1 is DFQATT and CDR2 is SNEGSKA (reference sequence). The CDR3 runs to 13 residues.

The chain has TRBV5-1 and TRBJ1-1; TCRdb outputs TRBD1, but without DNA this stays unchecked. The CDR3 is 15 residues long. Germline assignment: CDR1 SGHRS and CDR2 YFSETQ. The CDR3 here is CASSFSTTGTGKAFF.

The J gene is TRBJ1-1, the V gene TRBV20-1; TCRdb's assignment of TRBD1 cannot be checked, as there is no DNA. The CDR3 totals 13 residues. Germline V CDR1 and CDR2: DFQATT, SNEGSKA (reference sequence). CDR3 in amino acids: CSAGGGMNTEAFF.

The V gene is TRBV7-6, the J gene TRBJ1-1; lacking DNA, the TRBD1 call made by TCRdb goes unchecked. The germline V gene encodes CDR1 SGHVS and CDR2 FNYEAQ. CDR3 length: 14 amino acids. CDR3 loop: CASSLETGSTEAFF.

The J gene is TRBJ1-1, the V gene TRBV12-3 or TRBV12-4; the TCRdb D gene call, TRBD1, has no DNA to confirm it. This CDR3 spans 13 amino acids. The CDR3 reads CASGTRGNTEAFF.

The chain employs TRBV7-9 and TRBJ2-1; TCRdb proposes TRBD1, but this gene call is untestable without DNA. Germline values: CDR1 SEHNR, CDR2 FQNEAQ (reference sequence). CDR3 length: 12 residues. The CDR3: CASSPGRDRVFF.

This chain links TRBV3-1 with TRBJ1-1. This CDR3 region has 15 residues. The germline V gene encodes CDR1 LGHDT and CDR2 YNNKEL (reference sequence). CDR3 region: CASSQDSGRDTEAFF.

The rearrangement links TRBV27 to TRBJ2-5; TCRdb reports TRBD2, a call that lacks DNA to check it against. The length of the CDR3 is 17 residues. CDR1 and CDR2 (germline): MNHEY, SMNVEV (reference sequence). The chain's CDR3 is CASSLSGRLAGLETQYF.

The rearrangement uses TRBV10-3 and TRBJ2-1; checking the TCRdb D call of TRBD2 is not possible without DNA. Germline V gives CDR1 ENHRY, CDR2 SYGVKD. The CDR3 runs to 14 residues. The CDR3 loop reads CAITSGSSYNEQFF.

The gene calls are TRBV6-1 and TRBJ1-1; TCRdb outputs TRBD1, but without DNA this stays unchecked. CDR3 length: 13 amino acids. CDR1 MNHNS and CDR2 SASEGT come from the germline V gene. CDR3 amino acids: CASSATGQGEAFF.

The chain uses TRBV6-2 or TRBV6-3 and TRBJ2-1; checking the TCRdb D call of TRBD2 is not possible without DNA. Germline CDR1 MNHEY, CDR2 SVGEGT. There are 16 residues in the CDR3. CDR3 protein: CASSYLGLADSNEQFF.

V and J are TRBV6-1 and TRBJ2-5; without DNA, the TCRdb call of TRBD2 cannot be checked. Germline CDR1 reads MNHNS; CDR2 reads SASEGT. The CDR3 extends over 13 amino acids. The CDR3 here is CASSEGGVETQYF.

The V gene is TRBV2, the J gene TRBJ2-3; with no DNA, the TCRdb D assignment of TRBD1 cannot be verified. This CDR3 region has 14 residues. Germline CDR1 is SNHLY and CDR2 is FYNNEI. CDR3 region: CASSPGSSPGTQYF.

This chain joins TRBV20-1 and TRBJ2-6. The CDR3 is 15 residues long. The germline V gene has CDR1 DFQATT and CDR2 SNEGSKA (reference sequence). The CDR3 is CSADTFDSGANVLTF.

The chain recombines TRBV11-2 with TRBJ2-1; no DNA is available, so the TRBD1 call from TCRdb remains unchecked. Germline values: CDR1 SGHAT, CDR2 FQNNGV. The CDR3 totals 11 residues. The CDR3 here is CASSTGPGGFF.

CDR3 protein: CASSLAPRNTQYF. The chain couples TRBV7-8 to TRBJ2-3. Germline CDR1 is SGHVS and CDR2 is FQNEAQ. This CDR3 is built from 13 residues.